This is a list of T cell receptor beta chains from one sample in a study of cytomegalovirus exposure and HLA in healthy donors. Assay used: immunoSEQ multiplex PCR; TCRdb lists only in-frame clones, some missing. The sample has approximately 170,000 clones; approximately 81% are singletons. Material: PBMCs. These receptors were taken from a man over 45 in good health and CMV-seropositive. Each CDR3 is given without its conserved first and last residue. A D gene is named only where the DNA matches it firmly. Clone size is stated in some rows and not others, as once, few, many or a class when expanded.

d_call	v_call	clone_size	cdr3_length	j_call	cdr3_aa
.	TRBV4-1	.	11	TRBJ2-2	ASSPSGPGELF
TRBD2	TRBV18	.	12	TRBJ2-7	ASSPVSGGNEQY
.	TRBV7-9	.	12	TRBJ1-2	ASSYRGEDYGYT
.	TRBV27	once	12	TRBJ2-2	ASSLLTSGGELF
TRBD2	TRBV13	few	13	TRBJ2-5	ASSLVAGVQETQY
TRBD2	TRBV6-1	few	12	TRBJ2-7	ASSASSGGYEQY
TRBD1	TRBV7-3	.	12	TRBJ1-3	ASSLGTGGNTIY
.	TRBV2	.	12	TRBJ2-7	ASTQRGASYEQY
.	TRBV7-2	.	13	TRBJ1-5	ASSLGTAAGQPQH
.	TRBV11-2	.	11	TRBJ2-3	ASSQTRLDTQY
.	TRBV10-3	.	12	TRBJ1-1	AISESTGNTEAF
TRBD2	TRBV5-1	.	16	TRBJ2-3	ASSLGAGTSGFTDTQY
.	TRBV18	.	13	TRBJ2-3	ASSGGGAGTDTQY
.	TRBV7-9	.	14	TRBJ2-5	ATSREDRGGDETQY
.	TRBV6-5	.	12	TRBJ1-5	ASSYSEGHQPQH
.	TRBV9	.	14	TRBJ1-4	ASSVRPAGASEKLF
.	TRBV7-3	.	12	TRBJ2-5	ASSLGGAGETQY
TRBD1	TRBV6-5	once	13	TRBJ1-1	ASSYGGQVNTEAF
TRBD2	TRBV2	.	13	TRBJ2-7	ASSGLAGASYEQY
TRBD2	TRBV7-3	.	13	TRBJ2-1	ASRRTSGRLDEQF
TRBD2	TRBV28	.	13	TRBJ2-5	ASTGASGFPETQY
.	TRBV25-1	.	13	TRBJ1-1	ASSVGGGRNTEAF
.	TRBV6-1	.	11	TRBJ2-1	ASSALNYNEQF
.	TRBV2	once	10	TRBJ2-4	ASRETENIQY
.	TRBV10-3	.	12	TRBJ1-5	AISESGGGQPQH
TRBD2	TRBV5-4	.	14	TRBJ2-5	ASSLPGLAGKETQY
TRBD2	TRBV9	.	13	TRBJ2-5	ASSRGLAGAETQY
TRBD1	TRBV5-1	.	15	TRBJ1-3	ASSLHAGTDSGNTIY
TRBD2	TRBV29-1	once	10	TRBJ2-7	SVVIAGDEQY
TRBD1	TRBV18	.	13	TRBJ2-2	ASSQGQGATGELF
.	TRBV5-5	few	12	TRBJ2-1	ASSLGALIDEQF
.	TRBV5-1	.	12	TRBJ1-2	ASSLAAGVFGYT
.	TRBV30	few	11	TRBJ2-4	AWLAVAKNIQY
TRBD2	TRBV7-3	.	13	TRBJ2-3	ASSLSGGLGDTQY
.	TRBV28	.	13	TRBJ1-2	ASTLQGGKNYGYT
TRBD1	TRBV27	.	11	TRBJ1-2	ASSQDRGKRYT
.	TRBV12-2	.	19	TRBJ2-3	ASRRDVGGASGETSTDTQY
TRBD1	TRBV19	.	11	TRBJ2-3	ASSTTGADTQY
TRBD1	TRBV15	.	14	TRBJ1-5	ATSLGTGRSNQPQH
.	TRBV7-9	.	14	TRBJ1-1	ASSLDGALGNTEAF
.	TRBV27	.	12	TRBJ2-1	ASSKLGWYNEQF
TRBD1	TRBV5-8	.	12	TRBJ1-5	ASSKDRVNQPQH
TRBD1	TRBV5-6	.	12	TRBJ2-7	ASSKRTGINEQY
.	TRBV4-2	.	10	TRBJ2-5	ASSQEEETQY
.	TRBV6-1	.	13	TRBJ2-3	ASSRDSLARDTQY
TRBD2	TRBV30	.	16	TRBJ2-7	AWSRRGSGRVLSYEQY
.	TRBV7-9	.	11	TRBJ1-2	ASRSQSNYGYT
.	TRBV4-3	.	13	TRBJ1-4	ASSHRGGGSEKLF
.	TRBV7-8	.	14	TRBJ2-5	ASSIMPGQSQETQY
TRBD2	TRBV15	.	12	TRBJ2-7	ATSLAGDAVEQY
TRBD1	TRBV18	.	14	TRBJ2-2	ASSPSGTGATGELF
TRBD1	TRBV7-2	.	12	TRBJ2-3	ASSPQGVTDTQY
TRBD1	TRBV4-2	.	16	TRBJ1-4	ASSQIHFRGQGNEKLF
TRBD1	TRBV6-5	few	13	TRBJ2-7	ATSNTGTGTYEQY